The 18 T cell receptor beta chains in this list originate from one sample, sequenced in a study of T cells after yellow fever vaccination. TCRdb redid the calling of the 5' RACE reads with MiXCR, one entry per CDR3 protein. The sample has 300,000 to 400,000 distinct CDR3 sequences, roughly 10% seen once. Source: CD4+ T cells sorted from PBMCs, taken 45 days after the yellow fever booster vaccination. The receptors stem from a man younger than 35 who received the YFV17D yellow fever vaccine.

V is TRBV5-1 and J is TRBJ2-1; TRBD2 matches at 8 bases. Germline V lookup: CDR1 SGHRS, CDR2 YFSETQ. This CDR3 is built from 19 residues. With V trimmed by 4 bases and J by 1 base, 16 bases remained unmatched. The CDR3 loop reads CASSPRLAGRGASYNEQFF. DNA of the CDR3: TGCGCCAGCAGCCCCCGGCTAGCGGGTCGTGGTGCGTCCTACAATGAGCAGTTCTTC.

This rearrangement joins TRBV12-3 or TRBV12-4 to TRBJ1-1; 8 nucleotides align to TRBD1. The ends lost 5 bases at V and 0 bases at J; junction bases unmatched: 11. The CDR3 runs 17 residues. As DNA, the CDR3 is TGTGCCAGCAGTACTCCGGGACAGGCCACCTTGAACACTGAAGCTTTCTTT. It codes for CASSTPGQATLNTEAFF.

This clonotype was detected a few times. This clone may be a read error of a much larger clone one base away. This chain links TRBV5-5 with TRBJ1-3, with D unresolved. The CDR3 is 13 residues long. V was cut by 3 bases and J by 0 bases, with 4 bases left in between. Germline CDR1 and CDR2: SGHKS and YYEKEE (reference sequence). CDR3 in amino acids: CASSWASGNTIYF. CDR3 DNA: TGTGCCAGCAGCTGGGCCTCTGGAAACACCATATATTTT.

This clonotype has just a few counts. The V and J genes are TRBV9 and TRBJ1-1; D is ambiguous. Looked up from germline, CDR1 is SGDLS and CDR2 is YYNGEE. This CDR3 is built from 15 residues. Trimming stripped 9 bases from V and 3 bases from J, with 21 bases between. In nucleotides, the CDR3 is TGTGCCACCACGAAGGAAGGAGATATGGACACTGAAGCTTTCTTT. As protein: CATTKEGDMDTEAFF.

This clonotype was recorded at least ten times. The V call is TRBV6-6, the J call TRBJ1-6, with D possibly being TRBD1 (5 bases). The ends were cut back, 6 bases at V and 4 bases at J, with 7 bases in the middle. The CDR3 consists of 13 residues. Per the germline V gene, CDR1 is MNHNY and CDR2 is SVGAGI (reference sequence). The CDR3 DNA follows: TGTGCCAGCAGGACAGAATATAATTCACCCCTCCACTTT. This codes for CASRTEYNSPLHF.

This clonotype showed up just a few times. V usage is TRBV11-2 and J usage is TRBJ2-5; either TRBD1 or TRBD2 may supply D (5 bases each). The CDR3 length is 16 residues. CDR1 SGHAT and CDR2 FQNNGV come from the germline V gene. Trimming took 2 bases from V and 3 from J, leaving 16 bases between them. This CDR3 reads CASSLRDPWSEETQYF. CDR3 nucleotides: TGTGCCAGCAGCTTAAGGGACCCATGGTCGGAAGAGACCCAGTACTTC.

The V and J genes are TRBV11-1 and TRBJ2-7; D might be TRBD1 (5 bases). Germline CDR1 reads SGHAT; CDR2 reads FQDESV (reference sequence). The CDR3 sequence is 12 residues long. Trimming took 5 bases from V and 5 from J, leaving 10 bases between them. This chain's CDR3 is CASSPGFHEQYF. The CDR3 DNA sequence: TGTGCCAGCAGCCCAGGGTTCCACGAGCAGTACTTC.

The chain has TRBV20-1 and TRBJ1-6; no clear D gene. Trimming pared 3 bases from V and 10 bases from J, leaving 10 bases between. Germline loops: CDR1 DFQATT, CDR2 SNEGSKA (reference sequence). The CDR3 is made up of 12 amino acids. CDR3 in amino acids: CSASFSSSPLHF. Written as DNA, the CDR3 is TGCAGTGCTAGCTTCAGTTCCTCACCCCTCCACTTT.

The J gene is TRBJ2-1, the V gene TRBV7-9, with D possibly being TRBD1 (6 bases). CDR1 and CDR2 (germline): SEHNR, FQNEAQ (reference sequence). V lost 5 bases, J lost 3 bases, and 20 bases lay in between. This CDR3 has 17 amino acids. CDR3 amino acids: CASSTGLALTLYNEQFF. The CDR3 DNA sequence: TGTGCCAGCAGCACAGGGTTAGCCCTTACCCTCTACAATGAGCAGTTCTTC.

The chain uses TRBV14 and TRBJ2-3; 9 bases map to TRBD1. In germline, CDR1 is SGHDN, CDR2 FVKESK. The CDR3 is 14 residues long. Losses at the gene ends were 10 bases for V and 2 bases for J; bases not matched to a gene: 7. The CDR3 DNA is TGTGCCAACCGGGACAGGGAACACACAGATACGCAGTATTTT. It encodes CANRDREHTDTQYF.

This chain joins TRBV28 and TRBJ2-7, with 9 bases lining up with TRBD1. The CDR3 is 13 amino acids. Looked up from germline, CDR1 is MDHEN and CDR2 is SYDVKM. J lost 6 bases, V lost 7 bases, and 7 bases had no gene match. The CDR3 protein is CASMRTGAGEQYV. The CDR3 nucleotides are TGTGCCAGCATGAGGACAGGGGCCGGCGAGCAGTACGTC.

This clonotype has just a few counts. The V call is TRBV7-9, the J call TRBJ1-3; maybe TRBD1 (5 bases). Germline V gives CDR1 SEHNR, CDR2 FQNEAQ (reference sequence). The ends were cut back, 7 bases at V and 4 bases at J, with 11 bases in the middle. The CDR3 covers 13 residues. The chain's CDR3 is CASNDSPGNTIYF. CDR3 DNA: TGTGCCAGCAACGACAGCCCGGGAAACACCATATATTTT. The full variable domain, its missing parts supplied by reference TRBV7-9 and TRBJ1-3, is DTGVSQNPRHKITKRGQNVTFRCDPISEHNRLYWYRQTLGQGPEFLTYFQNEAQLEKSRLLSDRFSAERPKGSFSTLEIQRTEQGDSAMYLCASNDSPGNTIYFGEGSWLTVV.

This clonotype was seen at least ten times. The gene calls are TRBV3-1 and TRBJ2-1; 9 bases match TRBD2. The CDR3 extends over 16 amino acids. Germline loops: CDR1 LGHDT, CDR2 YNNKEL (reference sequence). V dropped 2 bases and J dropped 0; count of bases not matched to a gene: 2. The CDR3 bases are TGTGCCAGCAGCCAACTAGCGGGGTCCTCCTACAATGAGCAGTTCTTC. Its protein is CASSQLAGSSYNEQFF.

This clonotype was recorded a few times. This rearrangement joins TRBV4-3 to TRBJ2-1; 12 bases align to TRBD2. The CDR3 has 16 amino acids. The germline gives CDR1 LGHNA, CDR2 YSLEER. V gave up 0 bases and J gave up 6 bases; unmatched junction bases: 3. The DNA of the CDR3 is TGCGCCAGCAGCCAAGAGCGGACTAGCGGGGTCAATGAGCAGTTCTTC. Its protein is CASSQERTSGVNEQFF.

This clonotype has at least ten counts. The V and J genes are TRBV5-1 and TRBJ1-1, with no clear D. V was clipped by 0 bases and J by 1 base, with 7 bases between them. The V gene's germline CDR1 is SGHRS and CDR2 YFSETQ. CDR3 length: 14 residues. Here the CDR3 reads CASSLADGNTEAFF. In DNA form, the CDR3 reads TGCGCCAGCAGCTTGGCCGACGGGAACACTGAAGCTTTCTTT.

The chain uses TRBV5-4 and TRBJ2-2; D possibly uses TRBD1 or TRBD2 (5 bases each). The V end was cut by 9 bases, the J end by 4 bases, with 16 bases between. The CDR3 length is 14 residues. The V gene's germline CDR1 is SGHNT and CDR2 YYREEE (reference sequence). CDR3 DNA: TGTGCCACCTCGTGGGACGCAGTCACCGGGGAGCTGTTTTTT. Translation gives CATSWDAVTGELFF. The variable domain in full, with the rest retrieved from reference TRBV5-4 and TRBJ2-2, is ETGVTQSPTHLIKTRGQQVTLRCSSQSGHNTVSWYQQALGQGPQFIFQYYREEENGRGNFPPRFSGLQFPNYSSELNVNALELDDSALYLCATSWDAVTGELFFGEGSRLTVL.

At least ten counts were recorded for this clonotype. The chain employs TRBV3-1 and TRBJ1-3; no firm D call. Trimming took off 4 bases at V and 0 bases at J, with 7 bases between the two ends. The CDR3 contains 14 residues. In germline, CDR1 is LGHDT, CDR2 YNNKEL (reference sequence). The CDR3 sequence: CASSPGSSGNTIYF. The DNA of the CDR3 is TGTGCCAGCAGCCCGGGGAGCTCTGGAAACACCATATATTTT. Filled out from reference TRBV3-1 and TRBJ1-3, the complete variable domain reads DTAVSQTPKYLVTQMGNDKSIKCEQNLGHDTMYWYKQDSKKFLKIMFSYNNKELIINETVPNRFSPKSPDKAHLNLHINSLELGDSAVYFCASSPGSSGNTIYFGEGSWLTVV.

V and J are TRBV6-6 and TRBJ1-5; perhaps TRBD1 as D (5 bases). Trimming shortened V by 8 bases and J by 0 bases, and 23 bases separated the two germline ends. CDR1 MNHNY and CDR2 SVGAGI come from the germline V gene (reference sequence). The CDR3 consists of 18 residues. The CDR3 DNA reads TGTGCCAGCGCCTACGGGGCAGGGCAGAGTTATAGCAATCAGCCCCAGCATTTT. As protein: CASAYGAGQSYSNQPQHF.